This T cell receptor (beta chain) was captured by sequencing in a study of shared clonotypes between healthy human individuals. Turning to the study itself: Per donor, three plates held CD4 naive cells, three held CD4 memory, two held CD8 naive and one held CD8 memory. Points from the study as a whole: Estimated richness was generally greater in naive than memory subsets. Unshared clonotypes carried lower generation probabilities than those common to all four donors.

The study drew its donors from healthy HIV-negative adults without recent acute infections or vaccinations. CDR3 length equals 13 residues. V was cut by 0 bases and J by 3 bases, with 5 bases left in between. CDR1 is SEHNR and CDR2 is FQNEAQ in the germline V gene (reference sequence). Comment on this clone: Its matching antigen is unknown. In the same sample, other DNA sequences code for this CDR3.

Produced via immunoSEQ multiplex PCR; TCRdb's table is partial and in-frame only. The sample yields 640,000 or so clones, around 72% seen once. The sequenced sample was memory CD4+ T cells sorted from blood. Subset specified: CD45RA-negative fraction. The source is a woman aged 25 to 39 in good health. The chain couples TRBV7-9 to TRBJ1-1, with TRBD1 as a possible D gene (5 bases). In nucleotides, the CDR3 is TGTGCCAGCAGCTTAGCGGGGGACACTGAAGCTTTCTTT. Its translation is CASSLAGDTEAFF.